What follows are 13 T cell receptor beta chains derived from one specimen sequenced in a study of blood T cell repertoires in COVID-19. Repertoires were generated with immunoSEQ multiplex PCR, while TCRdb's copy carries only in-frame clones and drops some. Of 160,000 or so clones in the sample, roughly nine tenths were seen once. Sequencing was performed on peripheral blood. These receptors all come from a woman between 65 and 79 years old with acute or convalescent COVID-19.

V is TRBV29-1 and J is TRBJ1-2; no firm D call. Germline V gene data show CDR1 as SQVTM and CDR2 as ANQGSEA. The CDR3 totals 13 residues. The V and J ends lost 5 bases and 5 bases respectively, with 15 bases between them. CDR3 loop: CSVRPGSRYGYTF. The CDR3 nucleotides read TGCAGCGTTCGTCCGGGTTCACGATATGGCTACACCTTC.

The chain uses TRBV19 and TRBJ1-5; TRBD1 is a possible D gene (6 bases). This CDR3 is built from 14 residues. Trimming left V 4 bases short and J 5 bases short, with 12 bases between. Germline assignment: CDR1 LNHDA and CDR2 SQIVND (reference sequence). CDR3 loop: CASSKTGLDQPQHF. For the CDR3, the DNA is TGTGCCAGTAGTAAAACAGGGTTAGATCAGCCCCAGCATTTT.

The rearrangement uses TRBV11-2 and TRBJ1-5; D unresolved. V was shortened by 3 bases and J by 7 bases, with 10 bases between the two germline ends. CDR3 length: 13 amino acids. Germline loops: CDR1 SGHAT, CDR2 FQNNGV. CDR3 sequence (DNA): TGTGCCAGCAGCTTGCGAAGTCAACAGCCCCAGCATTTT. Protein sequence: CASSLRSQQPQHF.

This clone came up a few times. J is TRBJ1-6 and V is TRBV30; 8 nucleotides agree with TRBD1. This CDR3 has 15 residues. CDR1 is GTSNPN, CDR2 SVGIG, per germline (reference sequence). The V and J ends lost 0 bases and 7 bases, in that order; junction bases with no gene match: 5. The CDR3 DNA reads as TGTGCCTGGAGTGTAGGACAGGGTGGCAATTCACCCCTCCACTTT. The encoded protein is CAWSVGQGGNSPLHF.

The J gene is TRBJ1-2, the V gene TRBV19, with TRBD1 matching over 7 bases. Germline V gene sequence: CDR1 LNHDA, CDR2 SQIVND (reference sequence). Trimming removed 1 base from V and 5 bases from J; junction bases left unmatched: 7. The CDR3 totals 15 residues. In DNA form, the CDR3 reads TGTGCCAGTAGTATAGTGAAGGGGGCTGGTTATGGCTACACCTTC. Its protein product is CASSIVKGAGYGYTF.

The chain joins TRBV29-1 to TRBJ2-1; 9 positions match TRBD2. V lost 6 bases and J lost 7; bases outside the gene matches: 10. The CDR3 runs 14 residues. The germline gives CDR1 SQVTM, CDR2 ANQGSEA. CDR3 in DNA: TGCAGCGTCTCATTGGGGACTAGCAGAAATGAGCAGTTCTTC. Its translation: CSVSLGTSRNEQFF.

The chain has TRBV29-1 and TRBJ1-2; perhaps TRBD1 as D (5 bases). Germline V lookup: CDR1 SQVTM, CDR2 ANQGSEA. Trimming stripped 4 bases from V and 0 bases from J, with 9 bases between. The CDR3 contains 13 residues. In DNA form, the CDR3 reads TGCAGCGTTGCCAGGGAGGCTAACTATGGCTACACCTTC. Translating gives CSVAREANYGYTF.

CDR3 in amino acids: CATRGGADSPLHF. The CDR3, as DNA: TGTGCCACCAGGGGAGGGGCTGATTCACCCCTCCACTTT. This chain joins TRBV24-1 and TRBJ1-6; D may be TRBD1 (5 bases). This CDR3 has 13 residues. Per germline, CDR1 KGHDR and CDR2 SFDVKD. The germline V and J ends were trimmed by 7 bases and 8 bases, with 11 bases remaining between them.

The rearrangement joins TRBV5-4 to TRBJ2-7; 8 bases map to TRBD2. CDR1 is SGHNT, CDR2 YYREEE, per germline (reference sequence). Unmatched junction bases numbered 3, after V lost 0 bases and J lost 1 base. This CDR3 is built from 15 residues. The CDR3 DNA sequence: TGTGCCAGCAGCTTGGTTGCGGGGGGATCCTACGAGCAGTACTTC. Encoded protein: CASSLVAGGSYEQYF.

The chain employs TRBV7-2 and TRBJ2-2, with unresolved D. The CDR3 is made up of 14 amino acids. Trimming pared 5 bases from V and 4 bases from J, leaving 11 bases between. Germline V gene lookup returns CDR1 SGHTA and CDR2 FQGNSA. DNA for the CDR3: TGTGCCAGCAGCCCCGGTCTAGGCACCGGGGAGCTGTTTTTT. Protein: CASSPGLGTGELFF.

This clone was recorded only once. In DNA, the CDR3 is TGTGCCAGCAGTTTGGATAGGGGGCGTAGCAATCAGCCCCAGCATTTT. This codes for CASSLDRGRSNQPQHF. This sequence joins TRBV28 and TRBJ1-5; 7 nucleotides line up with TRBD1. V lost 3 bases, J lost 0 bases, and 5 bases stayed unmatched. The CDR3 runs 16 residues. CDR1 and CDR2 (germline): MDHEN, SYDVKM.

The genes are TRBV5-8 and TRBJ1-2; D remains ambiguous. The germline V gene encodes CDR1 SGHTS and CDR2 YDEGEE. Between the trimmed V and J ends, which lost 4 bases and 7 bases, there was a span of 14 bases. CDR3 length: 13 amino acids. CDR3 DNA sequence: TGTGCCAGCAGCACGGGATCGTATGGTGGCTACACCTTC. Encoded protein: CASSTGSYGGYTF. The variable domain in full, completed from reference TRBV5-8 and TRBJ1-2, reads EAGVTQSPTHLIKTRGQQATLRCSPISGHTSVYWYQQALGLGLQFLLWYDEGEERNRGNFPPRFSGRQFPNYSSELNVNALELEDSALYLCASSTGSYGGYTFGSGTRLTVV.

V usage is TRBV7-2 and J usage is TRBJ1-2; no clear D. V shed 5 bases and J shed 8 bases, with 15 bases lying between them. This CDR3 has 13 amino acids. Germline CDR1 and CDR2: SGHTA and FQGNSA. The CDR3 DNA is TGTGCCAGCAGCCCCCCGGGGTCGGGAGGCTACACCTTC. It yields the protein CASSPPGSGGYTF.